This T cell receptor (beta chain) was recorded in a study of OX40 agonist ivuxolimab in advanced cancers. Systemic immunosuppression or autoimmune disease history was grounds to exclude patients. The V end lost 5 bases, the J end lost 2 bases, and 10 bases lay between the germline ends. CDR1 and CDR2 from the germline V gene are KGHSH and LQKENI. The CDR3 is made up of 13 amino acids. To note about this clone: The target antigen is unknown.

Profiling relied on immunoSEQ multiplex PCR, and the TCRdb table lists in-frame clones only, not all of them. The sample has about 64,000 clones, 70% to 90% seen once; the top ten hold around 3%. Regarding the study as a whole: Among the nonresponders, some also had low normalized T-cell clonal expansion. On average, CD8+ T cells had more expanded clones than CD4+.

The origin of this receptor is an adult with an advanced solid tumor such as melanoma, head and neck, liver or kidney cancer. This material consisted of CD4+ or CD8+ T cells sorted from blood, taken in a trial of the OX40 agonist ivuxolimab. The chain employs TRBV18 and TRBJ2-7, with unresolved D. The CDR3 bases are TGTGCCAGCTCATCCCAGAGCACCTACGAGCAGTACTTC. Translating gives CASSSQSTYEQYF. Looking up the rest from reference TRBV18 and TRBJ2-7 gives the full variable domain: NAGVMQNPRHLVRRRGQEARLRCSPMKGHSHVYWYRQLPEEGLKFMVYLQKENIIDESGMPKERFSAEFPKEGPSILRIQQVVRGDSAAYFCASSSQSTYEQYFGPGTRLTVT.